A selection of T cell receptor beta chains follows, all from one sample in a study of blood T cell repertoires in COVID-19. Data came from immunoSEQ multiplex PCR; TCRdb stores just in-frame clones and leaves some out. This table holds around 50,000 clones, 86% found once. The material sequenced was peripheral blood. These receptors originate from a woman aged 80 or over with acute or convalescent COVID-19. Both conserved end residues are part of each CDR3. The order of the fields is clone size, D gene, V gene, J gene, CDR3 protein, CDR3 DNA. D genes are given only for firm matches. Part of the rows lack a size; the others show once, few, many or a class for expanded clones.

-	TRBD2	TRBV5-4	TRBJ2-7	CASSLRSGTSGGYEQYF	TGTGCCAGCAGCTTGAGATCCGGGACTAGCGGGGGTTACGAGCAGTACTTC
-	TRBD1	TRBV27	TRBJ1-2	CASSTRDRVGGGYTF	TGTGCCAGCAGTACGAGGGACAGGGTAGGAGGTGGCTACACCTTC
-	-	TRBV7-8	TRBJ1-5	CASSLARRGSNQPQHF	TGTGCCAGCAGCTTAGCGCGCAGGGGTAGCAATCAGCCCCAGCATTTT
once	TRBD2	TRBV12-5	TRBJ2-5	CASGLPSGLAGRLETQYF	TGTGCTAGTGGTTTGCCCTCGGGACTAGCGGGACGGTTGGAGACCCAGTACTTC
-	TRBD1	TRBV5-1	TRBJ1-2	CASSDRTGGGGYTF	TGCGCCAGCAGCGATAGGACAGGGGGCGGAGGCTACACCTTC
-	-	TRBV7-8	TRBJ2-7	CASSAGRGSSYEQYF	TGTGCCAGCAGCGCGGGCAGGGGTAGCTCCTACGAGCAGTACTTC
-	-	TRBV5-6	TRBJ2-1	CASSLTGKGAYNEQFF	TGTGCCAGCAGCTTGACAGGGAAAGGGGCTTACAATGAGCAGTTCTTC
-	-	TRBV5-6	TRBJ2-1	CASSPGGGGRSYNEQFF	TGTGCCAGCAGCCCTGGAGGGGGCGGCCGCTCCTACAATGAGCAGTTCTTC
-	-	TRBV11-3	TRBJ2-5	CASSLGSDGETQYF	TGTGCCAGCAGCTTAGGGAGTGATGGGGAGACCCAGTACTTC
-	-	TRBV7-2	TRBJ1-6	CASSLVGGKNSPLHF	TGTGCCAGCAGCTTAGTTGGAGGGAAAAATTCACCCCTCCACTTT
few	-	TRBV19	TRBJ1-1	CASSMGTKAFF	TGTGCCAGTAGTATGGGGACAAAAGCTTTCTTT
-	TRBD2	TRBV4-2	TRBJ2-1	CASSQGLAVNEQFF	TGTGCCAGCAGCCAAGGACTAGCGGTGAATGAGCAGTTCTTC
-	-	TRBV20-1	TRBJ1-1	CSASQDIEAFF	TGCAGTGCTTCACAGGATATTGAAGCTTTCTTT
-	TRBD1	TRBV14	TRBJ2-5	CASIGTGRETQYF	TGTGCCAGCATCGGGACAGGGCGGGAGACCCAGTACTTC
once	TRBD1	TRBV28	TRBJ1-2	CASSSSGGGSYGYTF	TGTGCCAGCAGCTCCTCGGGAGGGGGCTCCTATGGCTACACCTTC
-	-	TRBV6-6	TRBJ1-2	CASSPQQGSAGYTF	TGTGCCAGCTCCCCCCAACAGGGATCCGCGGGCTACACCTTC
once	TRBD2	TRBV3-1/TRBV3-2	TRBJ2-1	CASSQVTSGDNEQFF	TGTGCCAGCAGCCAAGTGACTAGCGGAGACAATGAGCAGTTCTTC
-	-	TRBV5-6	TRBJ2-1	CASSLAGNNEQFF	TGTGCCAGCAGCTTGGCGGGAAACAATGAGCAGTTCTTC
-	-	TRBV11-2	TRBJ2-1	CASSLGGTDNEQFF	TGTGCCAGCAGCTTAGGCGGGACCGACAATGAGCAGTTCTTC
-	TRBD2	TRBV7-2	TRBJ2-5	CASSGSSGRRETQYF	TGTGCCAGCAGCGGGTCTAGCGGGAGAAGAGAGACCCAGTACTTC
-	-	TRBV5-5	TRBJ1-4	CASSPAGGEKLFF	TGTGCCAGCAGCCCCGCCGGGGGTGAAAAACTGTTTTTT
-	-	TRBV5-6	TRBJ2-2	CASSFYTRAGGSGELFF	TGTGCCAGCAGCTTTTATACACGGGCAGGGGGGTCCGGGGAGCTGTTTTTT
once	-	TRBV5-4	TRBJ1-4	CASSLAGDEKLFF	TGTGCCAGCAGCTTGGCAGGGGATGAAAAACTGTTTTTT
-	TRBD1	TRBV5-1	TRBJ2-7	CASSLTTGSSSYEQYF	TGCGCCAGCAGCTTAACGACAGGGTCAAGCTCCTACGAGCAGTACTTC
-	-	TRBV28	TRBJ2-7	CASSLGQNYEQYF	TGTGCCAGCAGTTTAGGGCAGAACTACGAGCAGTACTTC
-	-	TRBV5-1	TRBJ1-4	CASSLASGSPNEKLFF	TGCGCCAGCAGCTTGGCATCGGGATCCCCTAATGAAAAACTGTTTTTT
once	TRBD1	TRBV11-2	TRBJ1-1	CASSPMRGQGEAFF	TGTGCCAGCAGCCCGATGAGGGGGCAAGGTGAAGCTTTCTTT
-	-	TRBV7-9	TRBJ2-2	CASSLVGQYTGELFF	TGTGCCAGCAGCTTAGTGGGGCAGTACACCGGGGAGCTGTTTTTT
-	-	TRBV5-5	TRBJ1-5	CASSLNFVQPQHF	TGTGCCAGCAGCTTGAACTTCGTTCAGCCCCAGCATTTT
once	TRBD1	TRBV3-1/TRBV3-2	TRBJ1-5	CASSRGQGPNQPQHF	TGTGCCAGCAGCCGCGGACAGGGTCCAAATCAGCCCCAGCATTTT
-	TRBD2	TRBV3-1/TRBV3-2	TRBJ2-5	CASSPTSGGAGETQYF	TGTGCCAGCAGTCCCACTAGCGGGGGGGCTGGTGAGACCCAGTACTTC
-	TRBD2	TRBV7-9	TRBJ2-5	CASSLGLAGVWQETQYF	TGTGCCAGCAGCTTGGGACTAGCGGGAGTTTGGCAAGAGACCCAGTACTTC
-	-	TRBV5-5	TRBJ2-2	CASSWNRLNTGELFF	TGTGCCAGCAGCTGGAACAGATTGAACACCGGGGAGCTGTTTTTT
-	TRBD2	TRBV9	TRBJ2-5	CASSTQTSRQETQYF	TGTGCCAGCAGCACCCAGACTAGCCGACAAGAGACCCAGTACTTC
-	TRBD1	TRBV27	TRBJ1-2	CASSYGQGAFGYTF	TGTGCCAGCAGTTACGGACAGGGGGCATTTGGCTACACCTTC
once	-	TRBV19	TRBJ1-4	CASRQGFNEKLFF	TGTGCCAGTAGACAGGGTTTCAATGAAAAACTGTTTTTT
-	TRBD2	TRBV11-3	TRBJ2-7	CASSHSGRDEQYF	TGTGCCAGCAGCCATTCCGGGAGGGACGAGCAGTACTTC
-	TRBD1	TRBV15	TRBJ2-1	CATSSPDRGGNEQFF	TGTGCCACCAGCTCGCCGGACAGGGGTGGCAATGAGCAGTTCTTC
-	TRBD2	TRBV7-3	TRBJ2-5	CASSLMPSGGSGETQYF	TGTGCCAGCAGCTTAATGCCTAGCGGGGGGTCCGGGGAGACCCAGTACTTC
-	-	TRBV5-4	TRBJ1-3	CASSFTPWPGGLSGNTIYF	TGTGCCAGCAGCTTCACCCCCTGGCCTGGGGGACTCTCTGGAAACACCATATATTTT
few	TRBD2	TRBV5-1	TRBJ2-1	CASSSLSGRAGHEQFF	TGCGCCAGCAGCTCACTTAGCGGGAGGGCCGGGCATGAGCAGTTCTTC
-	-	TRBV25-1	TRBJ2-7	CASSESVGGYEQYF	TGTGCCAGCAGTGAATCGGTTGGGGGGTACGAGCAGTACTTC
-	-	TRBV19	TRBJ1-1	CASSRRENTEAFF	TGTGCCAGTAGTCGCAGGGAGAACACTGAAGCTTTCTTT
few	-	TRBV28	TRBJ2-1	CASTFSGTGKGNEQFF	TGTGCCAGCACCTTCTCTGGAACGGGAAAAGGCAATGAGCAGTTCTTC
-	-	TRBV20-1	TRBJ1-2	CSARVAYGYTF	TGCAGTGCTAGAGTGGCATATGGCTACACCTTC
few	TRBD1	TRBV9	TRBJ2-5	CASSFRQGQETQYF	TGTGCCAGCAGCTTCCGACAGGGGCAAGAGACCCAGTACTTC
-	-	TRBV28	TRBJ2-2	CASSLTGMNTGELFF	TGTGCCAGCAGTTTAACGGGGATGAACACCGGGGAGCTGTTTTTT
few	TRBD2	TRBV27	TRBJ2-1	CASSRATAGGLNEQFF	TGTGCCAGCAGTCGCGCAACGGCGGGGGGGCTTAATGAGCAGTTCTTC
-	-	TRBV6-5	TRBJ2-5	CASTEGLFETQYF	TGTGCCAGCACGGAGGGATTGTTTGAGACCCAGTACTTC
-	TRBD1	TRBV5-4	TRBJ1-6	CASSRDRYNSPLHF	TGTGCCAGCAGCCGGGACAGATATAATTCACCCCTCCACTTT
-	TRBD2	TRBV6-6	TRBJ2-1	CASSPGLAGVNEQFF	TGTGCCAGCAGTCCCGGACTAGCGGGAGTCAATGAGCAGTTCTTC